This T cell receptor beta chain emerged from a study of metastatic and nonmetastatic thyroid tumors. Study at large: Comparative analysis of repertoires was undertaken across blood and tumor or nodule tissue obtained from malignant and benign thyroid patients.

The table lists this clone with many counts. TCRdb reprocessed the PCR reads via MiXCR. The sample lists about 93,000 clones; roughly an eighth were seen once. Every patient was untreated before thyroid surgery. Germline V gene sequence: CDR1 SNHLY, CDR2 FYNNEI. The CDR3 is 13 residues long. V was pared by 3 bases and J by 6 bases, with 11 bases between. This rearrangement joins TRBV2 to TRBJ1-2, with D perhaps matching TRBD1 (6 bases). Sequenced material: blood. The clonotype comes from a female donor with papillary thyroid cancer or a benign thyroid nodule (not recorded which). Some clones in this sample may be carry-over from other donors' samples. CDR3 bases: TGTGCCAGCAGTGACGCGGGGGCGCATGGCTACACCTTC. It yields the protein CASSDAGAHGYTF.